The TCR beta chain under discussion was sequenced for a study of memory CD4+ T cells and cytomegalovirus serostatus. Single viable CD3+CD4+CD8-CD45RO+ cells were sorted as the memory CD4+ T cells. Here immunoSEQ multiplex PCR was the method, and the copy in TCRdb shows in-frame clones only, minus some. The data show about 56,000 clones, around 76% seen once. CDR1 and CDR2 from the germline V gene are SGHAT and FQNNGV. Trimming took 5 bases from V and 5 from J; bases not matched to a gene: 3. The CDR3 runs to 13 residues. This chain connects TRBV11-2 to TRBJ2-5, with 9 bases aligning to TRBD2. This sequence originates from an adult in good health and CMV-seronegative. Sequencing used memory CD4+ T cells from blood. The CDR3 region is CASSPGLAETQYF. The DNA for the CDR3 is TGTGCCAGCAGCCCCGGACTAGCGGAGACCCAGTACTTC.